This TCR beta chain stems from a study of metastatic and nonmetastatic thyroid tumors (TCRdb year 2020). At the level of the whole study: Repertoires were compared across peripheral blood and tumor or nodule tissue samples from malignant and benign thyroid patients.

What the study reported, not specific to this receptor: In both blood and tumor samples, TCR beta diversity was reported to be significantly higher in malignant tumors than in benign nodules.

In the case of this clone: Its recognized antigen is unknown. The sample holds no much larger clone one base away, and base qualities are not on file.

The library was prepared using PCR. Sequenced using an Illumina HiSeq 4000. High-throughput sequencing was used to profile the TCR beta-chain CDR3 region of each patient. On the study's bioinformatics: The researchers built a classifier to tell apart papillary thyroid cancer patients with distant metastasis, based on CDR3 differences among clinicopathological groups. Repertoire diversity was assessed with the Shannon index, and tumor-blood repertoire similarity with the Morisita-Horn index. TCRdb handled the public reads itself, with Q25 trimming in fastp and clone calling in MiXCR, and kept productive beta chains. The V and J calls follow TCRdb's processing rather than the paper's. The sample table contains under 9,500 clones; only one count was recorded for about a quarter of them. The ten largest make up approximately 13% of the sample. The germline V gene specifies MNHNS as CDR1 and SASEGT as CDR2. Cut back by 1 base and 0 bases, the V and J ends lie 7 bases apart. Inclusive of the bounding cysteine and phenylalanine, the CDR3 is 14 residues long. Only CDR3 DNA remains: 42 bases, in frame from the first base.

None of the patients had been given any treatment before thyroid surgery. Patient clinical samples collected from about 2012 to 2019 were retrospectively analysed using T-cell receptor beta sequencing. The receptor was derived from a female donor with papillary thyroid cancer or a benign thyroid nodule (not recorded which). Some clones in this sample may be carry-over from other donors' samples. Sequencing used adjacent normal tissue. The V gene is TRBV6-1 and the J gene is TRBJ2-7; no D gene is confidently identified. The encoded CDR3 is CASSEEWDSYEQYF. The DNA sequence is TGTGCCAGCAGTGAAGAGTGGGACTCCTACGAGCAGTACTTC.